The 15 T cell receptor beta chains below were found in one sample sequenced in a study of T cell responses to AZD1222 COVID-19 vaccine. Clones were read by immunoSEQ multiplex PCR, and TCRdb kept only the in-frame ones, dropping some. The sample holds over 130,000 clones, less than 95% seen once. This specimen consisted of peripheral blood, obtained on day 0 of AZD1222 vaccination. The receptors derive from an adult in good health.

J is TRBJ2-5 and V is TRBV4-1, with 8 bases that match TRBD1. Trimming took 4 bases from V and 5 from J; bases not matched to a gene: 15. From germline, CDR1 is MGHRA and CDR2 YSYEKL. This CDR3 region has 17 residues. The CDR3 DNA sequence: TGCGCCAGCAGCCCAGGACGCAGGGGGCAAATGGGGGAGACCCAGTACTTC. Residues: CASSPGRRGQMGETQYF.

The rearrangement links TRBV5-4 to TRBJ1-2, with D tentatively TRBD1 (5 bases). The germline gives CDR1 SGHNT, CDR2 YYREEE (reference sequence). V was trimmed by 0 bases and J by 8 bases, leaving 23 bases between them. CDR3 length: 17 amino acids. The CDR3 DNA reads as TGTGCCAGCAGCTTGGACCCTGGGGTGGGGCCGACAAAGGGCTACACCTTC. Protein: CASSLDPGVGPTKGYTF. Supplemented by reference TRBV5-4 and TRBJ1-2, the full variable domain reads ETGVTQSPTHLIKTRGQQVTLRCSSQSGHNTVSWYQQALGQGPQFIFQYYREEENGRGNFPPRFSGLQFPNYSSELNVNALELDDSALYLCASSLDPGVGPTKGYTFGSGTRLTVV.

V and J are TRBV6-2 or TRBV6-3 and TRBJ2-7; possible D gene TRBD2, 5 bases. Germline assignment: CDR1 MNHEY and CDR2 SVGEGT. V lost 0 bases to trimming and J lost 0 bases, with 21 bases between them. The CDR3 runs 19 residues. The CDR3 coding sequence is TGTGCCAGCAGTTACTCGAGAGGGCCTACCCTCCTTAGCTCCTACGAGCAGTACGTC. Protein: CASSYSRGPTLLSSYEQYV.

This clone was detected only once. The CDR3 loop is CASSLYRATYNEQFF. The CDR3 DNA reads TGCGCCAGCAGCTTATACAGGGCGACGTACAATGAGCAGTTCTTC. V gene TRBV5-1 combines with J gene TRBJ2-1, with D possibly matching TRBD1 (6 bases). Trimming pared 2 bases from V and 4 bases from J, leaving 13 bases between. Germline V gene lookup returns CDR1 SGHRS and CDR2 YFSETQ. This CDR3 is 15 amino acids long.

This chain connects TRBV18 to TRBJ1-3; perhaps TRBD1 as D (5 bases). The CDR3 contains 15 residues. CDR1 KGHSH and CDR2 LQKENI come from the germline V gene. Trimming removed 3 bases at V and 5 bases at J, with 14 bases between. Here the CDR3 reads CASSPGTEGRNTIYF. For the CDR3, the DNA is TGTGCCAGCTCACCCGGGACGGAGGGGAGAAACACCATATATTTT.

The chain joins TRBV27 to TRBJ2-1; D unclear. The CDR3 extends over 16 amino acids. CDR1 and CDR2 (germline): MNHEY, SMNVEV (reference sequence). The ends were cut back, 2 bases at V and 0 bases at J, with 11 bases in the middle. The CDR3 spells CASSLTPGDSYNEQFF. In nucleotides, the CDR3 is TGTGCCAGCAGTTTAACCCCTGGAGACTCCTACAATGAGCAGTTCTTC.

This clone was seen once. The V gene is TRBV6-5, the J gene TRBJ1-4; D not certain. Per germline, CDR1 MNHEY and CDR2 SVGAGI. CDR3 length: 14 amino acids. V gave up 4 bases and J gave up 7 bases, with 13 bases separating them. CDR3 bases: TGTGCCAGCAGTTCCGGGGAGGCGTCTGAAAAACTGTTTTTT. Its protein product is CASSSGEASEKLFF.

The V gene is TRBV5-1, the J gene TRBJ2-3, with 8 bases matching TRBD2. The trim removed 2 bases at V and 5 bases at J, leaving 10 bases unmatched. CDR1 SGHRS and CDR2 YFSETQ come from the germline V gene. The CDR3 runs 16 residues. The CDR3 DNA is TGCGCCAGCAGCTTTAGCGGGCCTCGGGGGGGAGATACGCAGTATTTT. Protein: CASSFSGPRGGDTQYF.

This clone was picked up a small number of times. The chain uses TRBV21-1 and TRBJ1-2. TRBV21-1 is a recognized pseudogene. The CDR3 contains 12 residues. The CDR3 reads CASSPQIGGYTF. DNA for the CDR3: TGTGCCAGCAGCCCGCAGATAGGTGGCTACACCTTC.

The rearrangement uses TRBV5-6 and TRBJ1-3; D unresolved. V was trimmed by 6 bases and J by 8 bases, leaving 12 bases between them. In germline, CDR1 is SGHDT, CDR2 YYEEEE. The CDR3 is 12 residues long. This CDR3 is CASTAGYDTIYF. DNA of the CDR3: TGTGCCAGCACCGCAGGTTACGACACCATATATTTT.

The V call is TRBV6-5, the J call TRBJ1-1, with a weak D call TRBD1 (5 bases). V was trimmed by 8 bases and J by 5 bases, leaving 21 bases between them. The CDR3 totals 15 residues. The germline CDR1 and CDR2 sequences are MNHEY and SVGAGI. CDR3 sequence reads: CASEKRQGWNTEAFF. The CDR3 region has the DNA TGTGCCAGCGAAAAAAGGCAGGGTTGGAATACTGAAGCTTTCTTT.

As for this clone: The junction differs from germline at one of its ends, possibly a read error. The rearrangement links TRBV3-1 (or the pseudogene TRBV3-2) to TRBJ2-1; 11 bases are a match to TRBD2. Germline V gene lookup returns CDR1 LGHDT and CDR2 YNNKEL (reference sequence). This CDR3 contains 14 residues. The CDR3 loop reads CASSQVYSGGALVF. The DNA for the CDR3 is TGTGCCAGCAGCCAAGTTTATAGCGGGGGGGCTCTCGTCTTC.

This chain links TRBV10-3 with TRBJ2-1; D might be TRBD1 (5 bases). The CDR3 consists of 15 residues. V was trimmed by 10 bases and J by 1 base, leaving 17 bases between them. Per the germline V gene, CDR1 is ENHRY and CDR2 is SYGVKD. CDR3 nucleotides: TGTGCCAACAAGGGCCAGGGCGCTTCCTACAATGAGCAGTTCTTC. Translation gives CANKGQGASYNEQFF.

In its sample, this clone was seen once. The gene calls are TRBV27 and TRBJ2-1; D gene ambiguous. With 6 bases removed from V and 0 bases from J, the gap between germline ends came to 9 bases. Germline CDR1 reads MNHEY; CDR2 reads SMNVEV (reference sequence). The CDR3 totals 14 residues. The DNA for the CDR3 is TGTGCCAGCAGCCAATATAGCTCCTACAATGAGCAGTTCTTC. Translating it yields CASSQYSSYNEQFF.

This clone has more than one count but fewer than ten. The chain combines TRBV4-3 with TRBJ1-6, with D possibly being TRBD1 (5 bases). This CDR3 comprises 16 residues. V shed 5 bases and J shed 7 bases, with 18 bases lying between them. Looked up from germline, CDR1 is LGHNA and CDR2 is YSLEER. The CDR3 sequence: CASSSTRGLTNSPLHF. The CDR3 coding sequence is TGCGCCAGCAGCTCGACCCGGGGCCTCACAAATTCACCCCTCCACTTT.